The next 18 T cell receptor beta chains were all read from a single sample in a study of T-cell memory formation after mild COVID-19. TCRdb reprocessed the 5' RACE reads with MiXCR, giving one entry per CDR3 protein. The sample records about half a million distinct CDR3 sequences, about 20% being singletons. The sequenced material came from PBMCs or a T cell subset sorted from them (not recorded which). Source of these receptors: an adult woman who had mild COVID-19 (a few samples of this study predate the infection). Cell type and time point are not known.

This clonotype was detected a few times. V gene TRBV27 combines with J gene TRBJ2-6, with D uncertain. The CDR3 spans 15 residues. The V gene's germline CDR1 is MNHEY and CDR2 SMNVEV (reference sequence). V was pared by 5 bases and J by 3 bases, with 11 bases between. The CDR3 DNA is TGTGCCAGCAGTCAGCGCCGAAGTGGGGCCAACGTCCTGACTTTC. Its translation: CASSQRRSGANVLTF.

The CDR3 protein is CATHGGYNEQFF. The CDR3 DNA reads TGTGCCACCCATGGGGGCTACAATGAGCAGTTCTTC. The chain couples TRBV6-2 or TRBV6-3 to TRBJ2-1; either TRBD1 or TRBD2 may fit D (5 bases each). Trimming cost V 10 bases and J 3 bases, with 10 bases left between them. The CDR3 sequence is 12 residues long. Germline CDR1 is MNHEY and CDR2 is SVGEGT.

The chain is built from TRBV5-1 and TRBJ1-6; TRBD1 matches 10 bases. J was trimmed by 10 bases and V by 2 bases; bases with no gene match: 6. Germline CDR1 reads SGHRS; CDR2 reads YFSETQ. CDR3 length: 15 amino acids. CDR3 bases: TGCGCCAGCAGCTTCACCGGGACAGGGGACTCACCCCTCCACTTT. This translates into CASSFTGTGDSPLHF. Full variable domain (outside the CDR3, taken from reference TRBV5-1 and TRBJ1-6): KAGVTQTPRYLIKTRGQQVTLSCSPISGHRSVSWYQQTPGQGLQFLFEYFSETQRNKGNFPGRFSGRQFSNSRSEMNVSTLELGDSALYLCASSFTGTGDSPLHFGNGTRLTVT.

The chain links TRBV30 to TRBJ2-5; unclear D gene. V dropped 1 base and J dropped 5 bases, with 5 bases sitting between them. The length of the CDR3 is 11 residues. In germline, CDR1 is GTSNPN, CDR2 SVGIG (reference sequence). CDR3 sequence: CAWSGMETQYF. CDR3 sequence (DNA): TGTGCCTGGAGTGGAATGGAGACCCAGTACTTC.

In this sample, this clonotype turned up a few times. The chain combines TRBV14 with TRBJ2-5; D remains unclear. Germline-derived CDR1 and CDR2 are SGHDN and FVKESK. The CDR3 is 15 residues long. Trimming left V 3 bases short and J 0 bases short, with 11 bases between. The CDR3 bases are TGTGCCAGCAGCCACAGACTGGAATACCAAGAGACCCAGTACTTC. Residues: CASSHRLEYQETQYF.

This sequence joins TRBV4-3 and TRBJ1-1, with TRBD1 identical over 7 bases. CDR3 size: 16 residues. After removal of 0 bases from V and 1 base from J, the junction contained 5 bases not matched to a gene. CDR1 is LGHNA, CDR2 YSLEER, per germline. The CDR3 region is CASSQDRGTANTEAFF. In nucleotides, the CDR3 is TGCGCCAGCAGCCAAGATCGGGGGACAGCGAACACTGAAGCTTTCTTT.

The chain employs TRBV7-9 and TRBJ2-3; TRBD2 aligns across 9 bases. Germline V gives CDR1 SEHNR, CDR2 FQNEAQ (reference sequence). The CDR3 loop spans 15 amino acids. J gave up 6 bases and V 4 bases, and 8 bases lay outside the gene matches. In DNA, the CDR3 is TGTGCCAGCAGCTCCGGGACTAGCAGTTGGGATACGCAGTATTTT. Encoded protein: CASSSGTSSWDTQYF.

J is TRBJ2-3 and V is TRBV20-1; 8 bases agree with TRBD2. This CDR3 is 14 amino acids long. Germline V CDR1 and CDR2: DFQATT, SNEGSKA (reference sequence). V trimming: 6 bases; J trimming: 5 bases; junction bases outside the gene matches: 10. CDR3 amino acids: CSAPEAGAGDTQYF. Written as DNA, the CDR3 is TGCAGTGCGCCAGAAGCGGGAGCTGGAGATACGCAGTATTTT.

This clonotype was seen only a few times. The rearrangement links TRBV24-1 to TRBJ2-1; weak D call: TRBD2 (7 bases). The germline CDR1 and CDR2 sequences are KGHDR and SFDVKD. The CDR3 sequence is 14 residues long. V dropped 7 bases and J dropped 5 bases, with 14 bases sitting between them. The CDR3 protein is CATRAGGANNEQFF. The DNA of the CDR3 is TGTGCCACCAGGGCTGGGGGGGCGAACAATGAGCAGTTCTTC.

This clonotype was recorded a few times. CDR3 in amino acids: CASNGPGDTQYF. The DNA of the CDR3 is TGTGCCAGCAACGGACCAGGGGATACGCAGTATTTT. The V and J genes are TRBV7-6 and TRBJ2-3; tentative D call: TRBD1 (5 bases). Trimming shortened V by 7 bases and J by 6 bases, and 11 bases separated the two germline ends. The length of the CDR3 is 12 residues. Per germline, CDR1 SGHVS and CDR2 FNYEAQ. Filled out from reference TRBV7-6 and TRBJ2-3, the complete variable domain reads GAGVSQSPRYKVTKRGQDVALRCDPISGHVSLYWYRQALGQGPEFLTYFNYEAQQDKSGLPNDRFSAERPEGSISTLTIQRTEQRDSAMYRCASNGPGDTQYFGPGTRLTVL.

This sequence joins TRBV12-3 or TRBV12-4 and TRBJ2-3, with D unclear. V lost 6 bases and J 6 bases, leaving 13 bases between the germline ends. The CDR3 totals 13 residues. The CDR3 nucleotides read TGTGCCAGCAGGGCCCGAGGCGGTGATACGCAGTATTTT. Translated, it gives CASRARGGDTQYF.

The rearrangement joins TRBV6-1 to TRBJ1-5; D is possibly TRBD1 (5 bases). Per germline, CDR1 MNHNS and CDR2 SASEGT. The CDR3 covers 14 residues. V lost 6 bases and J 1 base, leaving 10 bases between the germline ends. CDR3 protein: CASRGTVSNQPQHF. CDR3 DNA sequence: TGTGCCAGCAGAGGGACCGTAAGCAATCAGCCCCAGCATTTT.

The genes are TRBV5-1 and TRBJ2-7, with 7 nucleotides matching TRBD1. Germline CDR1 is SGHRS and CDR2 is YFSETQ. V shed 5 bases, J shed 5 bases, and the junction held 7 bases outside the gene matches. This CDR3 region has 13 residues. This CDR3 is CASSRGQEDEQYF. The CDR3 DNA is TGCGCCAGCAGTCGTGGACAGGAGGACGAGCAGTACTTC.

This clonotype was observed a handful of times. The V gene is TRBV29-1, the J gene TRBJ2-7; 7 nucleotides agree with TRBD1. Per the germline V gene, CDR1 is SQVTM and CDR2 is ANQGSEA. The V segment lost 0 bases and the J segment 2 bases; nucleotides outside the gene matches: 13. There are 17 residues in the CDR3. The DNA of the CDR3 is TGCAGCGTTGAAGATCCGGGCAGACAGGGTACCCCCTACGAGCAGTACTTC. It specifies CSVEDPGRQGTPYEQYF.

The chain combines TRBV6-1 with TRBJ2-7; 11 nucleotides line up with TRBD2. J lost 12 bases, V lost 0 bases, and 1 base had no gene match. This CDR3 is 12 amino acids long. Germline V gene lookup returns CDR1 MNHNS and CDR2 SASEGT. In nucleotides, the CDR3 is TGTGCCAGCAGTGAAGCCGGGACTAGCGGGTACTTC. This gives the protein CASSEAGTSGYF.

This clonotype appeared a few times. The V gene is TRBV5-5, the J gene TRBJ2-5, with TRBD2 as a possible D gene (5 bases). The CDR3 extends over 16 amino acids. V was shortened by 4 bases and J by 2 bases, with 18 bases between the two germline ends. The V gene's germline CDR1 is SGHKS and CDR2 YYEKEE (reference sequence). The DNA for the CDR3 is TGTGCCAGCAGCGGCCTTCGAGGGAGAGGTCAAGAGACCCAGTACTTC. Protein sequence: CASSGLRGRGQETQYF.

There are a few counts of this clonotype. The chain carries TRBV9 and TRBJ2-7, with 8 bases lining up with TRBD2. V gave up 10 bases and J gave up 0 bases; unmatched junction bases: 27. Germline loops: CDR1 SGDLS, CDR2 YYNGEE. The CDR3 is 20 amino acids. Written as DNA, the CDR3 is TGTGCCGGACGGACAGAGCCTACTAGCGGACCGGGAACACGCTCCTACGAGCAGTACTTC. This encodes CAGRTEPTSGPGTRSYEQYF.

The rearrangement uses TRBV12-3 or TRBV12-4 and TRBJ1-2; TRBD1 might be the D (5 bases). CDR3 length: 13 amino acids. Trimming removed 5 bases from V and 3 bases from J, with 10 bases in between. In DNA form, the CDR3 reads TGTGCCAGCAGTCGGGGGTCCCACTATGGCTACACCTTC. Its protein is CASSRGSHYGYTF.